This T cell receptor beta chain stems from a study of T cells after somatic rescue of genetic block. Sequencing used immunoSEQ multiplex PCR; TCRdb keeps in-frame clones, though not all of them. The sample lists about 14,000 clones; roughly three quarters were seen once. Germline CDR1 is SGHTA and CDR2 is FQGTGA. V dropped 2 bases and J dropped 3 bases, with 20 bases sitting between them. The CDR3 has 18 residues. The V gene is TRBV7-3, the J gene TRBJ2-1, with D perhaps matching TRBD1 (7 bases). Source material: peripheral blood mononuclear cells (PBMCs). The receptor was isolated from a boy under 18. The DNA for the CDR3 is TGTGCCAGCAGCTTATTCCCCTCTGGGCAGGGGGGCTACAATGAGCAGTTCTTC. Protein: CASSLFPSGQGGYNEQFF.